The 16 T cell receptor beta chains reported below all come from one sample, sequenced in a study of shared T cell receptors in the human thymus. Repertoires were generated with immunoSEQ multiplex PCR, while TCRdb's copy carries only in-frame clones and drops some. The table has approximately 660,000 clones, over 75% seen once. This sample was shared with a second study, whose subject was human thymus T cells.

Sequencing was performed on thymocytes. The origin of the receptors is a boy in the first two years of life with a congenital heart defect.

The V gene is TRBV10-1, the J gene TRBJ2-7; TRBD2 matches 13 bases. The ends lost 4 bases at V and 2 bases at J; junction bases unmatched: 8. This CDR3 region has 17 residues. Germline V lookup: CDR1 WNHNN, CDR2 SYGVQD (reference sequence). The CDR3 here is CASSAGLAGERTYEQYF. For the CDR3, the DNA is TGCGCCAGCAGTGCCGGACTAGCGGGAGAACGGACCTACGAGCAGTACTTC.

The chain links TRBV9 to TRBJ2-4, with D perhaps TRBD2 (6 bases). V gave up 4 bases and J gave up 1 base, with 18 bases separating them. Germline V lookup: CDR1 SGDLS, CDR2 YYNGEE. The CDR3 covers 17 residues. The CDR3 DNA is TGTGCCAGCAGCCCCCAAGGAAGGGCGGGGGCCAAAAACATTCAGTACTTC. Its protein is CASSPQGRAGAKNIQYF.

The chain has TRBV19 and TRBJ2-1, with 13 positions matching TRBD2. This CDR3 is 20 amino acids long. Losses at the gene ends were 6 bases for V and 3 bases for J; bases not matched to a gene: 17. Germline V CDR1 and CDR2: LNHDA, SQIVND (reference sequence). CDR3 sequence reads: CASSHTPGLAGHVLYNEQFF. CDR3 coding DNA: TGTGCCAGTAGCCATACCCCGGGACTAGCGGGACACGTACTCTACAATGAGCAGTTCTTC.

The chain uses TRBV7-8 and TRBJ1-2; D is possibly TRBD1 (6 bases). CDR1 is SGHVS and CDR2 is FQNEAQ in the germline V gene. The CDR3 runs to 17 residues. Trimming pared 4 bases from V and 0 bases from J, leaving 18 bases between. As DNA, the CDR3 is TGTGCCAGCAGCTCAATCTTCCGGGACACCCCTAACTATGGCTACACCTTC. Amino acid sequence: CASSSIFRDTPNYGYTF.

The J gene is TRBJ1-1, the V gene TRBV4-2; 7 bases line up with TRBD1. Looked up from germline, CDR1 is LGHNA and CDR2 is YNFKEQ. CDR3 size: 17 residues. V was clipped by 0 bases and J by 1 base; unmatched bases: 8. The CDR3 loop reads CASSQDRAGGRNTEAFF. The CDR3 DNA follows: TGTGCCAGCAGCCAAGATAGGGCAGGGGGGAGGAACACTGAAGCTTTCTTT.

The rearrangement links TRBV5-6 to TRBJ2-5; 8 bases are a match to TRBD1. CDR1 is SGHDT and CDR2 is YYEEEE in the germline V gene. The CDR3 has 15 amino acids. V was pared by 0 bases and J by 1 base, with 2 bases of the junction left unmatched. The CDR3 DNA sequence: TGTGCCAGCAGCTTGGTTCAGGGGGCCCAAGAGACCCAGTACTTC. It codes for CASSLVQGAQETQYF.

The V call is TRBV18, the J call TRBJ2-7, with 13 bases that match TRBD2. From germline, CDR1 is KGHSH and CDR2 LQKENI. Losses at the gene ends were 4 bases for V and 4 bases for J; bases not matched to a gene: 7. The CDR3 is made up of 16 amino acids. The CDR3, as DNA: TGTGCCAGCTCACTCCTTGGACTAGCGGGAGTTTACGAGCAGTACTTC. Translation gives CASSLLGLAGVYEQYF. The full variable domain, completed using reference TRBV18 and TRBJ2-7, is NAGVMQNPRHLVRRRGQEARLRCSPMKGHSHVYWYRQLPEEGLKFMVYLQKENIIDESGMPKERFSAEFPKEGPSILRIQQVVRGDSAAYFCASSLLGLAGVYEQYFGPGTRLTVT.

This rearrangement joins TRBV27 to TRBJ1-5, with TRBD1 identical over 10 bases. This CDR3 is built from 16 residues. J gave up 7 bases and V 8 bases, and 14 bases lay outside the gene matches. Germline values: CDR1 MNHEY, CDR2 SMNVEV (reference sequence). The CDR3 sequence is CASGETTGGSKQPQHF. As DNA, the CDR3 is TGTGCCAGCGGGGAAACGACAGGGGGCTCAAAACAGCCCCAGCATTTT.

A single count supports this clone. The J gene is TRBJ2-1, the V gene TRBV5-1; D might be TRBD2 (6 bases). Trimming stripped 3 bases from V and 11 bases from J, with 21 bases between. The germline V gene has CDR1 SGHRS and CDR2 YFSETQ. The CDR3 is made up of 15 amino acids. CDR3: CASSSSGSWPGQQFF. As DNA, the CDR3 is TGCGCCAGCAGCTCTTCCGGGAGCTGGCCTGGGCAGCAGTTCTTC.

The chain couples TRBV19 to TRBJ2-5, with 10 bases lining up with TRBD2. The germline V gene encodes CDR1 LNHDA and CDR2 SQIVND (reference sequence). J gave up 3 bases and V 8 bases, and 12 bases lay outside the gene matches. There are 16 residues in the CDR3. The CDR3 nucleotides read TGTGCCAGTGCCGTAGAGGGACTAGCGCCTAAAGAGACCCAGTACTTC. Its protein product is CASAVEGLAPKETQYF.

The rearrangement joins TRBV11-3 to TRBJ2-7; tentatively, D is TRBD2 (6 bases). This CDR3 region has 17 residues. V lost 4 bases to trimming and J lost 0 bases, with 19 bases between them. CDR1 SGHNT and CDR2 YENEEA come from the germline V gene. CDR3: CASSSPPRDFSSYEQYF. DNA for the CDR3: TGTGCCAGCAGCTCTCCCCCCCGGGACTTCAGCTCCTACGAGCAGTACTTC.

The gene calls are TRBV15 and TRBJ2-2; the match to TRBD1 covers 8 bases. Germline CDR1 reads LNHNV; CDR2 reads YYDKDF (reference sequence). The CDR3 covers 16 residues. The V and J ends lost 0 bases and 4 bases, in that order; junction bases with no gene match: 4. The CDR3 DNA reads TGTGCCACCAGCAGAGATTGGGACAGGAGCACCGGGGAGCTGTTTTTT. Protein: CATSRDWDRSTGELFF.

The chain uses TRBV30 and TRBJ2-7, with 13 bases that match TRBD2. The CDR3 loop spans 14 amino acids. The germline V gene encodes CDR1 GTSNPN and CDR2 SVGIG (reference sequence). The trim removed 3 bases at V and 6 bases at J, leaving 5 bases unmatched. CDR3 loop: CAWRTTSGRLEQYF. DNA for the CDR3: TGTGCCTGGAGGACGACTAGCGGGAGGCTCGAGCAGTACTTC.

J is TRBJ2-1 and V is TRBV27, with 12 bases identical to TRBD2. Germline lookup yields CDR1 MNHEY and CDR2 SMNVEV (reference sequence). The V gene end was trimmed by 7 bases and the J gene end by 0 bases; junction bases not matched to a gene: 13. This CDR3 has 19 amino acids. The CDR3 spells CASNPRGTSGRSSYNEQFF. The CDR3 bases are TGTGCCAGCAACCCCAGGGGGACTAGCGGGCGCAGCTCCTACAATGAGCAGTTCTTC.

The CDR3 reads CASTPGPGATDTQYF. The CDR3 bases are TGCGCCAGCACCCCTGGCCCGGGTGCCACAGATACGCAGTATTTT. The chain is built from TRBV4-3 and TRBJ2-3; D is ambiguous. The V and J ends lost 7 bases and 2 bases respectively, with 16 bases between them. Germline assignment: CDR1 LGHNA and CDR2 YSLEER. This CDR3 has 15 amino acids.

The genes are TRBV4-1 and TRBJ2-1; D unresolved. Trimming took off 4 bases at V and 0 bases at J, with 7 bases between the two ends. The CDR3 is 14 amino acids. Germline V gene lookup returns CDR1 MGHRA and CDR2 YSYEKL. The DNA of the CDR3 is TGCGCCAGCAGCCCTTCAGGCTCCTACAATGAGCAGTTCTTC. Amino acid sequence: CASSPSGSYNEQFF.